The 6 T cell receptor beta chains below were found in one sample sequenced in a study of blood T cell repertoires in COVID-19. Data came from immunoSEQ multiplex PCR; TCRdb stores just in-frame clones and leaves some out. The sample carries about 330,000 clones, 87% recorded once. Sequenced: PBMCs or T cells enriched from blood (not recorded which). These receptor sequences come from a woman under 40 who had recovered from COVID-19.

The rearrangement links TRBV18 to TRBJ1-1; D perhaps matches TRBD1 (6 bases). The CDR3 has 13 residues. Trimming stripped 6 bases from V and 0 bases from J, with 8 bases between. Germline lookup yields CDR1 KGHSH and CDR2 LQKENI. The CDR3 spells CASSDSMNTEAFF. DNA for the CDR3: TGTGCCAGCTCGGACAGCATGAACACTGAAGCTTTCTTT. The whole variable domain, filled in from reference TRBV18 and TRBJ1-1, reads NAGVMQNPRHLVRRRGQEARLRCSPMKGHSHVYWYRQLPEEGLKFMVYLQKENIIDESGMPKERFSAEFPKEGPSILRIQQVVRGDSAAYFCASSDSMNTEAFFGQGTRLTVV.

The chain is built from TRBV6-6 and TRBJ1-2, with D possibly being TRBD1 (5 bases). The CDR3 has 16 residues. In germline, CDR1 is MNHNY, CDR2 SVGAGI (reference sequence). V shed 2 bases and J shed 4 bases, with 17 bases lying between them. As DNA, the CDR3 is TGTGCCAGCAGTTACGAGAGGGCCGGGGGAAGCTATGGCTACACCTTC. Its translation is CASSYERAGGSYGYTF.

CDR3 sequence (DNA): TGCAGCGTAGTGGACACTGGGAGGACCGGGGAGCTGTTTTTT. Protein: CSVVDTGRTGELFF. The chain is built from TRBV29-1 and TRBJ2-2, with a weak D call TRBD2 (6 bases). V was clipped by 6 bases and J by 5 bases, with 16 bases between them. Per germline, CDR1 SQVTM and CDR2 ANQGSEA. The CDR3 is made up of 14 amino acids.

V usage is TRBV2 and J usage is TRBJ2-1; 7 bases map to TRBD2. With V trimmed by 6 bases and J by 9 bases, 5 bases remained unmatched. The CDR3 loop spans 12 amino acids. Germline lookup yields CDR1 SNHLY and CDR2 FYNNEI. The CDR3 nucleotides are TGTGCCAGCAGCGGGACGGGGGGTGAGCAGTTCTTC. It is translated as CASSGTGGEQFF.

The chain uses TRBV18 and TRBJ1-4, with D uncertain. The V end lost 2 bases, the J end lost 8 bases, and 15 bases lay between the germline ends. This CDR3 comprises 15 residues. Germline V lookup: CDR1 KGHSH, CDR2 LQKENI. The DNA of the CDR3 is TGTGCCAGCTCACCATTAGCCGGCGGTCAAGAAAAACTGTTTTTT. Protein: CASSPLAGGQEKLFF.

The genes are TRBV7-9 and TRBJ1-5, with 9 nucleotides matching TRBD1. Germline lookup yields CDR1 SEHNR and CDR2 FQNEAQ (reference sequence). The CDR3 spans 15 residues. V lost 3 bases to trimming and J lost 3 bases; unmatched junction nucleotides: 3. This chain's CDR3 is CASSFGTGYNQPQHF. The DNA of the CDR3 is TGTGCCAGCAGCTTCGGGACAGGGTACAATCAGCCCCAGCATTTT.